A selection of T cell receptor beta chains follows, all from one sample in a study of PD-L1 blockade in urothelial cancer. Profiled with immunoSEQ multiplex PCR; TCRdb holds only in-frame clones, not every one. Of 35,000 to 40,000 clones in the sample, around 82% were seen once. The specimen comprised PBMCs, sampled around atezolizumab (anti-PD-L1) treatment. These receptors originate from a man in his fifties or sixties with urothelial cancer. Both conserved end residues are part of each CDR3.

TRBV30	TRBJ1-4	CAWSVQGVVEKLFF
TRBV5-8	TRBJ2-6	CASSLFGTGSTGANVLTF
TRBV4-1	TRBJ2-5	CASSQDSAETQYF
TRBV7-3	TRBJ2-1	CASSSTGPADEQFF
TRBV18	TRBJ2-7	CASSPASTGAPEQYF
TRBV13	TRBJ1-5	CASSFSGQGVQPQHF
TRBV19	TRBJ2-5	CASSPGTAIQETQYF
TRBV9	TRBJ2-2	CASSAKTGRGSNTGELFF
TRBV9	TRBJ2-5	CASSIRDYDEETQYF
TRBV19	TRBJ2-7	CASRNRGSYEQYF